This T cell receptor beta chain originates from a study of T cells in Graves' hyperthyroidism and ophthalmopathy. This clonotype was seen at least ten times. It was RNA transcripts that yielded the amplified TCR beta CDR3 regions. First-round RT-PCR with HTBI primers amplified the TCR CDR3 region. TCRdb analysed the multiplex PCR reads with MiXCR anew, one entry per CDR3 protein. Among 300,000 to 350,000 distinct CDR3 sequences listed, around 17% were seen once. Uncontrolled infections, other autoimmune diseases, pregnancy or lactation led to exclusion of patients. Unmatched junction bases numbered 4, after V lost 5 bases and J lost 6 bases. The CDR3 runs to 13 residues. The germline V gene encodes CDR1 SGHVS and CDR2 FQNEAQ.

The TCR was taken from a man aged 30 to 45 with Graves' hyperthyroidism. The sequenced sample consisted of blood. This chain links TRBV7-8 with TRBJ2-1, with TRBD2 matching 7 bases. The CDR3 protein is CASSGRASNEQFF. CDR3 DNA sequence: TGTGCCAGCAGCGGGAGGGCAAGCAATGAGCAGTTCTTC.